This T cell receptor beta chain is drawn from a study of CDR3 diversity in severe acne. Germline V gene lookup returns CDR1 SGHNT and CDR2 YYREEE (reference sequence). CDR3 length: 16 residues. V was pared by 7 bases and J by 3 bases, with 10 bases of the junction left unmatched. TCRdb re-called the PCR reads with MiXCR, one entry per CDR3 protein. Altogether under 100,000 distinct CDR3 sequences are present, roughly half being singletons, with the ten largest covering about a tenth. Sequencing input: blood. The clonotype comes from a male donor in good health, serving as a control. This chain uses TRBV5-4 with TRBJ2-3, with 11 bases aligning to TRBD2. The CDR3 region is CASAPTSGIETDTQYF. The CDR3 DNA sequence: TGTGCCAGCGCCCCGACTAGCGGGATTGAGACAGATACGCAGTATTTT.